This T cell receptor (beta chain) was captured in a study of blood T cells in healthy people across ages. Study-wide findings and caveats: Changes seen in expanded clonotypes were possibly confounded by donor CMV status left unknown.

To note about this clonotype: Its specificity is not known.

Next came a second PCR, run for 7 to 11 cycles, which used a sample-barcoded 5' primer along with a J-beta primer mix. TCRdb ran MiXCR on the 5' RACE reads and lists one entry per CDR3 protein. The sample has 650,000 or so distinct CDR3 sequences; about 50% are singletons. Germline V gene lookup returns CDR1 SNHLY and CDR2 FYNNEI. The CDR3 extends over 16 amino acids. Unmatched junction bases numbered 9, after V lost 6 bases and J lost 8 bases. V gene TRBV2 combines with J gene TRBJ2-1, with TRBD2 matching over 14 bases. The sample consisted of blood. This TCR was sampled from a woman of 80 years or more in good health. The DNA of the CDR3 is TGTGCCAGCAGCACGACTAGCGGGGGGGCCGAGGATGAGCAGTTCTTC. Protein: CASSTTSGGAEDEQFF.